These 12 T cell receptor beta chains came from one sample sequenced in a study of cytomegalovirus exposure and HLA in healthy donors. Both 60 Vbeta primers and 13 Jbeta primers went into the PCR. Profiling relied on immunoSEQ multiplex PCR, and the TCRdb table lists in-frame clones only, not all of them. Of about 140,000 clones listed, around three fifths are singletons. Source material: PBMCs. The source is a woman aged 40 to 50 in good health and CMV-seronegative.

The CDR3 sequence is CASSETQGGLNTEAFF. In DNA form, the CDR3 reads TGTGCCAGCAGTGAGACCCAGGGGGGACTGAACACTGAAGCTTTCTTT. V is TRBV2 and J is TRBJ1-1, with 7 bases that match TRBD1. The ends lost 3 bases at V and 0 bases at J; junction bases unmatched: 7. Germline V lookup: CDR1 SNHLY, CDR2 FYNNEI. The CDR3 length is 16 residues.

The chain joins TRBV9 to TRBJ2-6; no firm D call. The length of the CDR3 is 14 residues. Deletions cut 4 bases from V and 0 bases from J, with 5 bases between. Germline V gene data show CDR1 as SGDLS and CDR2 as YYNGEE. The CDR3 region is CASSMSSGANVLTF. The CDR3, as DNA: TGTGCCAGCAGCATGAGCTCTGGGGCCAACGTCCTGACTTTC.

This chain links TRBV4-2 with TRBJ2-2, with D maybe TRBD2 (6 bases). V dropped 1 base and J dropped 6 bases, with 18 bases sitting between them. This CDR3 is built from 17 residues. Germline loops: CDR1 LGHNA, CDR2 YNFKEQ. The chain's CDR3 is CASSQGRFGGDPGELFF. CDR3 DNA: TGTGCCAGCAGCCAAGGGAGGTTCGGGGGAGACCCCGGGGAGCTGTTTTTT.

This clone was picked up a small number of times. V is TRBV28 and J is TRBJ2-6; 8 positions agree with TRBD1. The CDR3 is 15 residues long. Per germline, CDR1 MDHEN and CDR2 SYDVKM. V gave up 7 bases and J gave up 1 base; unmatched junction bases: 3. CDR3 sequence: CASMDRESGANVLTF. CDR3 nucleotides: TGTGCCAGCATGGACAGGGAGTCTGGGGCCAACGTCCTGACTTTC.

The chain has TRBV11-2 and TRBJ1-2; D is ambiguous. In germline, CDR1 is SGHAT, CDR2 FQNNGV. This CDR3 spans 14 amino acids. V was clipped by 5 bases and J by 7 bases, with 17 bases between them. CDR3 bases: TGTGCCAGCAGCCTAGCGGGAGGAGAGGGTGGCTACACCTTC. Its protein product is CASSLAGGEGGYTF. Filled out from reference TRBV11-2 and TRBJ1-2, the complete variable domain reads EAGVAQSPRYKIIEKRQSVAFWCNPISGHATLYWYQQILGQGPKLLIQFQNNGVVDDSQLPKDRFSAERLKGVDSTLKIQPAKLEDSAVYLCASSLAGGEGGYTFGSGTRLTVV.

The rearrangement uses TRBV7-2 and TRBJ2-3, with 8 bases fitting TRBD2. This CDR3 has 16 amino acids. With 2 bases clipped from V and 4 bases from J, the junction kept 8 bases outside the gene matches. From germline, CDR1 is SGHTA and CDR2 FQGNSA. The CDR3 sequence: CASSLNPDGGADTQYF. The CDR3 DNA reads TGTGCCAGCAGCTTAAACCCCGACGGGGGGGCAGATACGCAGTATTTT.

The rearrangement joins TRBV27 to TRBJ2-5; D is ambiguous. CDR3 length: 13 amino acids. The ends were cut back, 3 bases at V and 7 bases at J, with 12 bases in the middle. The germline V gene encodes CDR1 MNHEY and CDR2 SMNVEV (reference sequence). In DNA form, the CDR3 reads TGTGCCAGCAGTTTCAGCGCCGTTGGGACCCAGTACTTC. Its translation: CASSFSAVGTQYF.

V is TRBV5-4 and J is TRBJ2-2; D is possibly TRBD1 (6 bases). In germline, CDR1 is SGHNT, CDR2 YYREEE (reference sequence). V was cut by 5 bases and J by 1 base, with 6 bases left in between. The CDR3 is 13 residues long. CDR3 sequence (DNA): TGTGCCAGCAGGGACAGGAACACCGGGGAGCTGTTTTTT. This gives the protein CASRDRNTGELFF.

This rearrangement joins TRBV19 to TRBJ2-5; perhaps TRBD2 as D (5 bases). Trimming shortened V by 2 bases and J by 5 bases, and 9 bases separated the two germline ends. Germline CDR1 is LNHDA and CDR2 is SQIVND (reference sequence). CDR3 length: 13 amino acids. The CDR3, as DNA: TGTGCCAGTAGTATACCGGGAAGGGAGACCCAGTACTTC. Residues: CASSIPGRETQYF.

The DNA of the CDR3 is TGCGCCAGCAGCCGACTAACCGGGACAACCTACGAGCAGTACTTC. This encodes CASSRLTGTTYEQYF. The chain uses TRBV4-3 and TRBJ2-7; tentative D call: TRBD1 (6 bases). V was cut by 4 bases and J by 2 bases, with 15 bases left in between. This CDR3 has 15 amino acids. Germline V gene lookup returns CDR1 LGHNA and CDR2 YSLEER.

The gene calls are TRBV9 and TRBJ2-3; 12 bases align to TRBD2. Germline assignment: CDR1 SGDLS and CDR2 YYNGEE. This CDR3 has 15 amino acids. The V segment lost 2 bases and the J segment 3 bases; nucleotides outside the gene matches: 1. Here the CDR3 reads CASSVLAGGTDTQYF. The CDR3 coding sequence is TGTGCCAGCAGCGTTCTAGCGGGGGGGACAGATACGCAGTATTTT.

The gene calls are TRBV28 and TRBJ1-4, with a tentative D call TRBD1 (5 bases). V lost 2 bases to trimming and J lost 8 bases, with 15 bases between them. The CDR3 length is 15 residues. Germline CDR1 and CDR2: MDHEN and SYDVKM. CDR3 sequence: CASSLPRQMGEKLFF. In nucleotides, the CDR3 is TGTGCCAGCAGTTTACCAAGACAGATGGGGGAAAAACTGTTTTTT. Full variable domain (rest looked up from reference TRBV28 and TRBJ1-4): DVKVTQSSRYLVKRTGEKVFLECVQDMDHENMFWYRQDPGLGLRLIYFSYDVKMKEKGDIPEGYSVSREKKERFSLILESASTNQTSMYLCASSLPRQMGEKLFFGSGTQLSVL.